The next 11 T cell receptor beta chains were all read from a single sample in a study of OX40 agonist ivuxolimab in advanced cancers. Assay: immunoSEQ multiplex PCR; the TCRdb copy retains only in-frame clones and omits some. This table has about 100,000 clones, 90% appearing once. The material was CD4+ or CD8+ T cells sorted from blood, obtained in a trial of the OX40 agonist ivuxolimab. The receptors here all came from an adult with an advanced solid tumor such as melanoma, head and neck, liver or kidney cancer.

The V call is TRBV18, the J call TRBJ1-4, with D perhaps matching TRBD1 (5 bases). V shed 1 base and J shed 2 bases, with 8 bases lying between them. Germline CDR1 reads KGHSH; CDR2 reads LQKENI. This CDR3 is built from 15 residues. The CDR3 protein is CASSPRGSTNEKLFF. The DNA of the CDR3 is TGTGCCAGCTCACCACGGGGGTCTACTAATGAAAAACTGTTTTTT. Variable domain in full (rest from reference TRBV18 and TRBJ1-4): NAGVMQNPRHLVRRRGQEARLRCSPMKGHSHVYWYRQLPEEGLKFMVYLQKENIIDESGMPKERFSAEFPKEGPSILRIQQVVRGDSAAYFCASSPRGSTNEKLFFGSGTQLSVL.

The rearrangement links TRBV2 to TRBJ2-5; TRBD2 aligns across 7 bases. The J call may be mistaken, given a closer DNA end match to TRBJ2-7. In germline, CDR1 is SNHLY, CDR2 FYNNEI. The CDR3 consists of 12 residues. As DNA, the CDR3 is TGTGCCAGCGACGGGAGGACCTACGAGCAGTACTTC. Its protein is CASDGRTYEQYF.

This chain connects TRBV6-1 to TRBJ2-7, with D perhaps matching TRBD1 (5 bases). Germline V gives CDR1 MNHNS, CDR2 SASEGT. This CDR3 is built from 14 residues. The V end was cut by 2 bases, the J end by 2 bases, with 10 bases between. CDR3 nucleotide sequence: TGTGCCAGCAGTGAACAGGGTACCGCCTACGAGCAGTACTTC. Translation: CASSEQGTAYEQYF.

This clone is a singleton in its sample. CDR3 in amino acids: CASRPQGASYNEQFF. The CDR3 DNA follows: TGCGCCAGCAGGCCACAGGGGGCAAGCTACAATGAGCAGTTCTTC. The chain is built from TRBV5-1 and TRBJ2-1, with 9 bases matching TRBD1. This CDR3 comprises 15 residues. J lost 3 bases, V lost 5 bases, and 6 bases had no gene match. Germline CDR1 reads SGHRS; CDR2 reads YFSETQ.

The chain is built from TRBV14 and TRBJ1-6, with D maybe TRBD1 (6 bases). Germline assignment: CDR1 SGHDN and CDR2 FVKESK. The CDR3 totals 14 residues. The germline V and J ends were trimmed by 2 bases and 13 bases, with 15 bases remaining between them. The CDR3 protein is CASSQQAQGHPLHF. The DNA for the CDR3 is TGTGCCAGCAGCCAACAGGCCCAGGGGCACCCCCTCCACTTT.

The sample holds one count of this clone. The V and J genes are TRBV6-1 and TRBJ1-3, with TRBD1 matching 7 bases. J gave up 3 bases and V 1 base, and 6 bases lay outside the gene matches. The CDR3 is 16 residues long. Looked up from germline, CDR1 is MNHNS and CDR2 is SASEGT. The CDR3 loop is CASSEVTGSGGNTIYF. CDR3 in DNA: TGTGCCAGCAGTGAAGTGACAGGGTCTGGTGGAAACACCATATATTTT.

The chain uses TRBV28 and TRBJ1-4; no clear D gene. Per the germline V gene, CDR1 is MDHEN and CDR2 is SYDVKM. This CDR3 has 12 amino acids. The V gene lost 6 bases and the J gene lost 5 bases, with 7 bases spanning the gap. Here the CDR3 reads CASSYVNEKLFF. The DNA for the CDR3 is TGTGCCAGCAGCTATGTGAATGAAAAACTGTTTTTT.

This rearrangement joins TRBV4-3 to TRBJ1-4; 8 bases line up with TRBD1. V lost 4 bases, J lost 7 bases, and 11 bases stayed unmatched. The CDR3 has 16 amino acids. Germline V CDR1 and CDR2: LGHNA, YSLEER. The CDR3 here is CASSLRGGTGGEKLFF. CDR3 DNA: TGCGCCAGCAGCCTCCGGGGAGGGACAGGTGGTGAAAAACTGTTTTTT.

With regard to this clone: Germline and junction disagree at one end, which may indicate a read error. The genes are TRBV15 and TRBJ1-2; 11 bases are a match to TRBD1. Germline V gene lookup returns CDR1 LNHNV and CDR2 YYDKDF (reference sequence). The CDR3 consists of 13 residues. CDR3 DNA: TGTGCCACCAGCACAGGACAGGGGGCGGCCGCCACTTTC. As protein: CATSTGQGAAATF.

The CDR3 sequence is CASSLRRTQETQYF. The CDR3, as DNA: TGTGCCAGCAGCTTAAGGCGTACACAAGAGACCCAGTACTTC. V and J are TRBV7-8 and TRBJ2-5; D unclear. Trimming removed 2 bases at V and 2 bases at J, with 9 bases between. This CDR3 contains 14 residues. The V gene's germline CDR1 is SGHVS and CDR2 FQNEAQ.

This chain connects TRBV27 to TRBJ2-7; 9 bases align to TRBD1. The CDR3 length is 14 residues. Trimming took 8 bases from V and 0 from J; bases not matched to a gene: 5. The germline V gene encodes CDR1 MNHEY and CDR2 SMNVEV (reference sequence). This CDR3 reads CASGLDRGSYEQYF. As DNA, the CDR3 is TGTGCCAGCGGATTGGACAGGGGCTCCTACGAGCAGTACTTC.